Each of the 16 T cell receptor beta chains below was sequenced from the same sample in a study of T-cell memory formation after mild COVID-19. TCRdb itself ran the 5' RACE reads through MiXCR, one entry per CDR3 protein. The repertoire holds about 430,000 distinct CDR3 sequences, approximately 19% seen once, with 20% to 25% in the top ten. Sequencing was done on a sample of PBMCs or a T cell subset sorted from them (not recorded which). The receptors shown here come from a man aged 18-30 years who had mild COVID-19 (a few samples of this study predate the infection). Cell type and time point are not known.

The CDR3 coding sequence is TGCGCCAGCAGCTTACGGACTCCGCAAGGCTATGGCTACACCTTC. It is translated as CASSLRTPQGYGYTF. The rearrangement links TRBV5-1 to TRBJ1-2; D is uncertain. This CDR3 has 15 amino acids. CDR1 and CDR2 (germline): SGHRS, YFSETQ. V lost 2 bases, J lost 4 bases, and 15 bases lay in between.

This clonotype was detected only a few times. This CDR3 reads CASSQNSSPLHF. DNA of the CDR3: TGTGCCAGCAGCCAGAATTCCTCACCCCTCCACTTT. This chain joins TRBV3-1 and TRBJ1-6; D remains ambiguous. The length of the CDR3 is 12 residues. Trimming took 3 bases from V and 10 from J, leaving 7 bases between them. CDR1 and CDR2 (germline): LGHDT, YNNKEL (reference sequence).

This clonotype was detected a few times. The rearrangement joins TRBV5-1 to TRBJ2-2; the match to TRBD2 covers 13 bases. The CDR3 sequence is 16 residues long. The ends lost 4 bases at V and 4 bases at J; junction bases unmatched: 4. CDR1 is SGHRS and CDR2 is YFSETQ in the germline V gene. The CDR3 bases are TGCGCCAGCAGCCCGGGACTAGCGGGGAGCACCGGGGAGCTGTTTTTT. It encodes CASSPGLAGSTGELFF. Full variable domain (remainder filled in from reference TRBV5-1 and TRBJ2-2): KAGVTQTPRYLIKTRGQQVTLSCSPISGHRSVSWYQQTPGQGLQFLFEYFSETQRNKGNFPGRFSGRQFSNSRSEMNVSTLELGDSALYLCASSPGLAGSTGELFFGEGSRLTVL.

The sample holds a few counts of this clonotype. The chain is built from TRBV19 and TRBJ2-5; D is perhaps TRBD1 (6 bases). The V and J ends lost 5 bases and 4 bases respectively, with 14 bases between them. The CDR3 runs to 14 residues. Looked up from germline, CDR1 is LNHDA and CDR2 is SQIVND (reference sequence). The CDR3 region has the DNA TGTGCCAGTAGTTCCGGATCAGGGGTAGAGACCCAGTACTTC. Its translation: CASSSGSGVETQYF.

The table lists this clonotype with a few counts. This chain links TRBV7-2 with TRBJ2-5; 8 bases are a match to TRBD2. The trim removed 7 bases at V and 1 base at J, leaving 8 bases unmatched. The CDR3 runs 15 residues. Germline V gene lookup returns CDR1 SGHTA and CDR2 FQGNSA. Written as DNA, the CDR3 is TGTGCCAGCATCCAAGCGGGAGCCTCCCAAGAGACCCAGTACTTC. Translation: CASIQAGASQETQYF. Supplemented by reference TRBV7-2 and TRBJ2-5, the full variable domain reads GAGVSQSPSNKVTEKGKDVELRCDPISGHTALYWYRQSLGQGLEFLIYFQGNSAPDKSGLPSDRFSAERTGGSVSTLTIQRTQQEDSAVYLCASIQAGASQETQYFGPGTRLLVL.

The rearrangement joins TRBV11-2 to TRBJ2-4; D possibly corresponds to TRBD2 (6 bases). Trimming cost V 5 bases and J 0 bases, with 11 bases left between them. The CDR3 sequence is 15 residues long. Looked up from germline, CDR1 is SGHAT and CDR2 is FQNNGV. The CDR3, as DNA: TGTGCCAGCAGCGGAGGGCTTCTAGCCAAAAACATTCAGTACTTC. Its protein product is CASSGGLLAKNIQYF.

This clonotype was recorded at least ten times. The chain joins TRBV5-1 to TRBJ1-2; the D is unclear. The CDR3 covers 13 residues. The V end was cut by 5 bases, the J end by 3 bases, with 11 bases between. CDR1 and CDR2 from the germline V gene are SGHRS and YFSETQ. This CDR3 is CASRQNYDYGYTF. The CDR3 DNA reads as TGCGCCAGCAGGCAGAATTATGACTATGGCTACACCTTC.

The chain employs TRBV7-2 and TRBJ2-7, with D tentatively TRBD1 (7 bases). Looked up from germline, CDR1 is SGHTA and CDR2 is FQGNSA. This CDR3 region has 15 residues. Trimming took 5 bases from V and 2 from J, leaving 16 bases between them. CDR3 loop: CASSKSGGRTYEQYF. The CDR3, as DNA: TGTGCCAGCAGCAAATCAGGGGGGAGGACCTACGAGCAGTACTTC.

DNA for the CDR3: TGCAGTGCTGAAGGACCGGGACAGGGGGCATTTGCTAATGAAAAACTGTTTTTT. It codes for CSAEGPGQGAFANEKLFF. The rearrangement uses TRBV20-1 and TRBJ1-4; 12 nucleotides line up with TRBD1. V lost 5 bases to trimming and J lost 3 bases; unmatched junction nucleotides: 13. This CDR3 is built from 18 residues. In germline, CDR1 is DFQATT, CDR2 SNEGSKA (reference sequence).

There are a few counts of this clonotype. The V call is TRBV28, the J call TRBJ2-7; D might be TRBD1 or TRBD2, each matching 5 bases. Per the germline V gene, CDR1 is MDHEN and CDR2 is SYDVKM. V was cut by 8 bases and J by 3 bases, with 11 bases left in between. This CDR3 is built from 12 residues. The CDR3 nucleotides are TGTGCCAGCGGCCGGGGCCTCTACGAGCAGTACGTC. Its translation: CASGRGLYEQYV.

The sample holds a few counts of this clonotype. The CDR3 spells CASRLSPGLAFF. The CDR3 DNA follows: TGTGCCAGCAGACTCTCACCGGGACTAGCTTTCTTT. This rearrangement joins TRBV7-9 to TRBJ1-1; a weak D match, TRBD1 (5 bases). Trimming took off 6 bases at V and 10 bases at J, with 15 bases between the two ends. The CDR3 consists of 12 residues. The germline V gene encodes CDR1 SEHNR and CDR2 FQNEAQ (reference sequence).

This clonotype was counted many times. The V gene is TRBV9, the J gene TRBJ2-7; tentatively, D is TRBD1 (6 bases). The CDR3 has 15 residues. V was clipped by 0 bases and J by 2 bases, with 12 bases between them. The germline CDR1 and CDR2 sequences are SGDLS and YYNGEE. CDR3 in amino acids: CASSVGGGPTYEQYF. CDR3 sequence (DNA): TGTGCCAGCAGCGTAGGAGGGGGACCGACCTACGAGCAGTACTTC.

The chain couples TRBV6-2 or TRBV6-3 to TRBJ2-5; D uncertain. The germline V gene encodes CDR1 MNHEY and CDR2 SVGEGT. CDR3 length: 10 residues. V was trimmed by 11 bases and J by 4 bases, leaving 8 bases between them. DNA of the CDR3: TGTGCCGGCATGGGAGAGACCCAGTACTTC. It encodes CAGMGETQYF.

The V gene is TRBV4-1, the J gene TRBJ2-7, with TRBD1 identical over 8 bases. The ends lost 1 base at V and 3 bases at J; junction bases unmatched: 5. The CDR3 is 15 amino acids. The germline CDR1 and CDR2 sequences are MGHRA and YSYEKL. The CDR3 DNA is TGCGCCAGCAGCCAAGGTCCGGGACAGGTCTACGAGCAGTACGTC. Its protein is CASSQGPGQVYEQYV.

This clonotype was picked up a small number of times. The genes are TRBV5-1 and TRBJ1-6; D not certain. Trimming shortened V by 4 bases and J by 9 bases, and 11 bases separated the two germline ends. Per germline, CDR1 SGHRS and CDR2 YFSETQ. The CDR3 is made up of 13 amino acids. In DNA, the CDR3 is TGCGCCAGCAGCCCTTCAGACGGTTCACCCCTCCACTTT. This codes for CASSPSDGSPLHF. Complete variable domain (other parts from reference TRBV5-1 and TRBJ1-6): KAGVTQTPRYLIKTRGQQVTLSCSPISGHRSVSWYQQTPGQGLQFLFEYFSETQRNKGNFPGRFSGRQFSNSRSEMNVSTLELGDSALYLCASSPSDGSPLHFGNGTRLTVT.

This clonotype showed up just a few times. The chain has TRBV7-2 and TRBJ1-2; D call uncertain. CDR3 length: 13 residues. V was cut by 5 bases and J by 1 base, with 8 bases left in between. Germline CDR1 is SGHTA and CDR2 is FQGNSA. DNA of the CDR3: TGTGCCAGCAGCCCGGCAGTTAACTATGGCTACACCTTC. Protein: CASSPAVNYGYTF.